The clone carrying this T cell receptor (beta chain) was counted at least ten times. Its target is unknown. This sample was taken from a study of T-cell reconstitution after alpha-beta-depleted transplantation in children. Trimming took off 0 bases at V and 10 bases at J, with 12 bases between the two ends. The CDR3 is 14 amino acids. Germline CDR1 and CDR2: LGHNA and YNFKEQ. A TCRbeta library incorporating unique molecular identifiers was prepared. MiXCR, run by TCRdb on the PCR reads, gives a single entry per CDR3 protein. The table has approximately 97,000 distinct CDR3 sequences, approximately 5.4% seen once; the top ten hold about 6%. Study-level points and caveats: By one year post-transplant, T-cell counts and diversity largely arose from T cells that were newly produced.

The sequenced sample was PBMCs, mostly from graft donor cells, obtained 60 days after TCRalphabeta/CD19-depleted stem cell transplant. V usage is TRBV4-2 and J usage is TRBJ1-4; D unresolved. The TCR sequence derives from a female patient aged 2-9 years who had a stem cell transplant for Fanconi anemia, so the T cells may come from the graft donor. For the CDR3, the DNA is TGTGCCAGCAGCCAAGAACGGCCACCCCCAAAACTGTTTTTT. Its protein is CASSQERPPPKLFF.